These 29 T cell receptor beta chains came from one sample sequenced in a study of CD8+ T cells in alopecia areata. cDNA prepared by RNA extraction and subsequent reverse transcription served as the template for sequencing. The method was immunoSEQ multiplex PCR; TCRdb's version includes in-frame clones alone and lacks a portion of them. The data contain under 350,000 clones, roughly 50% of them singletons. The treatment: oral pan-JAK inhibitor, 5-10 mg twice daily. Source: CD4+ T cells sorted from blood, taken at week 24, from a patient treated with tofacitinib. These receptors all come from a human donor with alopecia areata.

The sample holds a few counts of this clone. The genes are TRBV4-2 and TRBJ2-1; D is ambiguous. Germline V gives CDR1 LGHNA, CDR2 YNFKEQ. This CDR3 comprises 14 residues. V lost 8 bases to trimming and J lost 1 base, with 12 bases between them. As DNA, the CDR3 is TGTGCCAGCGGGTACAGTGAGTCCTACAATGAGCAGTTCTTC. Residues: CASGYSESYNEQFF.

The chain is built from TRBV29-1 and TRBJ2-5, with D hard to call. Per germline, CDR1 SQVTM and CDR2 ANQGSEA. The CDR3 is 13 amino acids. Trimming removed 1 base at V and 4 bases at J, with 10 bases between. The CDR3 spells CSVEASIRETQYF. DNA of the CDR3: TGCAGCGTTGAAGCTAGTATACGAGAGACCCAGTACTTC.

With regard to this clone: Additional DNA sequences in this sample encode the identical CDR3. The rearrangement links TRBV29-1 to TRBJ2-7; D is tentatively TRBD1 or TRBD2 (5 bases each). V was shortened by 4 bases and J by 1 base, with 8 bases between the two germline ends. Germline V gives CDR1 SQVTM, CDR2 ANQGSEA. CDR3 length equals 12 residues. Written as DNA, the CDR3 is TGCAGCGTTGGCAGGGAGTCCTACGAGCAGTACTTC. This codes for CSVGRESYEQYF.

The rearrangement joins TRBV5-1 to TRBJ2-1; either TRBD1 or TRBD2 may fit D (5 bases each). The CDR3 is 14 residues long. The V gene's germline CDR1 is SGHRS and CDR2 YFSETQ. The V end was cut by 4 bases, the J end by 7 bases, with 15 bases between. The CDR3 is CASSPGSIDNEQFF. Here the CDR3 DNA reads TGCGCCAGCAGCCCAGGGAGTATTGATAATGAGCAGTTCTTC. The full variable domain, rest sourced from reference TRBV5-1 and TRBJ2-1, is KAGVTQTPRYLIKTRGQQVTLSCSPISGHRSVSWYQQTPGQGLQFLFEYFSETQRNKGNFPGRFSGRQFSNSRSEMNVSTLELGDSALYLCASSPGSIDNEQFFGPGTRLTVL.

The chain joins TRBV28 to TRBJ2-1, with 9 bases identical to TRBD2. The ends lost 6 bases at V and 9 bases at J; junction bases unmatched: 6. Germline V lookup: CDR1 MDHEN, CDR2 SYDVKM. The CDR3 length is 13 residues. CDR3 sequence: CASRASGVGEQFF. The CDR3 DNA reads TGTGCCAGCAGGGCTAGCGGGGTTGGTGAGCAGTTCTTC.

The genes are TRBV20-1 and TRBJ2-1; unclear D gene. Germline V gives CDR1 DFQATT, CDR2 SNEGSKA (reference sequence). This CDR3 region has 11 residues. V lost 3 bases and J 9 bases, leaving 9 bases between the germline ends. The CDR3 DNA follows: TGCAGTGCTAGTGGAACGGCTGAGCAGTTCTTC. The encoded protein is CSASGTAEQFF.

V and J are TRBV10-3 and TRBJ2-7; weak D call: TRBD1 (6 bases). Trimming took off 5 bases at V and 1 base at J, with 15 bases between the two ends. The germline V gene encodes CDR1 ENHRY and CDR2 SYGVKD. The CDR3 sequence is 15 residues long. The CDR3 sequence is CAISSTTGFSYEQYF. In DNA, the CDR3 is TGTGCCATCAGTTCCACGACAGGTTTTTCCTACGAGCAGTACTTC.

The rearrangement links TRBV7-8 to TRBJ1-5; no reliable D call. The CDR3 consists of 13 residues. Germline V gene data show CDR1 as SGHVS and CDR2 as FQNEAQ. Trimming shortened V by 5 bases and J by 3 bases, and 8 bases separated the two germline ends. CDR3 protein: CASSARINQPQHF. Here the CDR3 DNA reads TGTGCCAGCAGCGCCCGCATCAATCAGCCCCAGCATTTT.

The table lists this clone with a few counts. The genes are TRBV29-1 and TRBJ1-2; TRBD1 matches at 8 bases. CDR1 SQVTM and CDR2 ANQGSEA come from the germline V gene. The CDR3 runs to 14 residues. Trimming cost V 6 bases and J 7 bases; bases outside gene matches: 13. Here the CDR3 DNA reads TGCAGCGTGGGTCCCCGGGACAGGTCTCGTGGCTACACCTTC. This translates into CSVGPRDRSRGYTF.

This clone was counted between two and nine times. The rearrangement uses TRBV9 and TRBJ1-1; D unclear. CDR3 size: 13 residues. The germline V gene encodes CDR1 SGDLS and CDR2 YYNGEE. Trimming took 3 bases from V and 1 from J, leaving 7 bases between them. The CDR3 nucleotides read TGTGCCAGCAGCGCGGGCTCGAACACTGAAGCTTTCTTT. Its translation: CASSAGSNTEAFF.

The chain has TRBV7-6 and TRBJ1-2, with TRBD1 as a possible D gene (5 bases). The CDR3 is 14 amino acids. V dropped 5 bases and J dropped 8 bases, with 18 bases sitting between them. Germline values: CDR1 SGHVS, CDR2 FNYEAQ. The CDR3 loop reads CASSPGGTRGGYTF. Written as DNA, the CDR3 is TGTGCCAGCAGCCCGGGGGGTACCCGGGGCGGCTACACCTTC.

J is TRBJ1-6 and V is TRBV15; D gene ambiguous. Germline V gene data show CDR1 as LNHNV and CDR2 as YYDKDF (reference sequence). This CDR3 has 12 amino acids. Trimming shortened V by 4 bases and J by 9 bases, and 7 bases separated the two germline ends. CDR3 coding DNA: TGTGCCACCAGCACTCCCCTTTCACCCCTCCACTTT. The encoded protein is CATSTPLSPLHF.

The V gene is TRBV6-5, the J gene TRBJ1-5, with D hard to call. Trimming took off 7 bases at V and 4 bases at J, with 11 bases between the two ends. Germline values: CDR1 MNHEY, CDR2 SVGAGI. This CDR3 spans 13 amino acids. The CDR3 DNA reads as TGTGCCAGCACGCTGGGGAGGAATCAGCCCCAGCATTTT. The encoded protein is CASTLGRNQPQHF.

V is TRBV6-5 and J is TRBJ2-5; 9 bases are shared with TRBD2. The closer fit of TRBJ2-7 to the DNA end suggests the J call may be wrong. The CDR3 runs 15 residues. Germline V gene lookup returns CDR1 MNHEY and CDR2 SVGAGI. The CDR3 coding sequence is TGTGCCAGCAGTGTTCAGCGGGGGGCCCAATACGAGCAGTACTTC. Amino acids: CASSVQRGAQYEQYF.

The chain employs TRBV4-1 and TRBJ1-1; D remains unclear. The CDR3 has 13 residues. V shed 3 bases and J shed 5 bases, with 10 bases lying between them. In germline, CDR1 is MGHRA, CDR2 YSYEKL. CDR3 bases: TGCGCCAGCAGCCAGCACCGTGAGACTGAAGCTTTCTTT. Protein product: CASSQHRETEAFF.

This clone was seen a handful of times. J is TRBJ2-1 and V is TRBV28, with D possibly matching TRBD1 (5 bases). V was trimmed by 2 bases and J by 9 bases, leaving 20 bases between them. The CDR3 extends over 16 amino acids. Germline loops: CDR1 MDHEN, CDR2 SYDVKM. DNA of the CDR3: TGTGCCAGCAGTTTAGGGGCGGCGAGAGCCTTGGGTGAGCAGTTCTTC. Translated, it gives CASSLGAARALGEQFF.

The chain links TRBV29-1 to TRBJ1-3; D is undetermined. CDR1 and CDR2 (germline): SQVTM, ANQGSEA. The CDR3 spans 15 residues. Trimming cost V 1 base and J 3 bases, with 13 bases left between them. The CDR3: CSVEVAPRGGNTIYF. The CDR3, as DNA: TGCAGCGTTGAAGTCGCCCCTCGGGGTGGAAACACCATATATTTT.

The CDR3 is CASSSRDRGFQTGELFF. In nucleotides, the CDR3 is TGTGCCAGCAGTTCTCGGGACAGGGGTTTTCAAACCGGGGAGCTGTTTTTT. The chain carries TRBV28 and TRBJ2-2; TRBD1 agrees at 10 bases. Trimming removed 4 bases from V and 5 bases from J; junction bases left unmatched: 10. The CDR3 extends over 17 amino acids. Germline CDR1 is MDHEN and CDR2 is SYDVKM.

The V call is TRBV5-1, the J call TRBJ2-4; 9 nucleotides match TRBD1. The germline V gene has CDR1 SGHRS and CDR2 YFSETQ. Trimming cost V 4 bases and J 0 bases; bases outside gene matches: 2. The CDR3 is made up of 15 amino acids. Written as DNA, the CDR3 is TGCGCCAGCAGCCGGGACAGGGTAGCCAAAAACATTCAGTACTTC. It specifies CASSRDRVAKNIQYF.

CDR3 in DNA: TGCGCCAGCAGCCAAGCCCCACGTGGTAGCGGCACAGATACGCAGTATTTT. Translation gives CASSQAPRGSGTDTQYF. The genes are TRBV4-1 and TRBJ2-3, with D possibly being TRBD2 (5 bases). The V end lost 1 base, the J end lost 1 base, and 15 bases lay between the germline ends. CDR3 length: 17 amino acids. Germline lookup yields CDR1 MGHRA and CDR2 YSYEKL.

V gene TRBV7-2 combines with J gene TRBJ2-3, with TRBD2 as a possible D gene (6 bases). The CDR3 has 14 amino acids. V was pared by 3 bases and J by 4 bases, with 11 bases between. CDR1 and CDR2 (germline): SGHTA, FQGNSA. CDR3 coding DNA: TGTGCCAGCAGCTTGGGACTGATCCCAGATACGCAGTATTTT. Its translation: CASSLGLIPDTQYF. The full variable domain, with the rest looked up from reference TRBV7-2 and TRBJ2-3, is GAGVSQSPSNKVTEKGKDVELRCDPISGHTALYWYRQSLGQGLEFLIYFQGNSAPDKSGLPSDRFSAERTGGSVSTLTIQRTQQEDSAVYLCASSLGLIPDTQYFGPGTRLTVL.

This chain joins TRBV6-5 and TRBJ1-2; TRBD1 agrees at 12 bases. CDR3 length: 15 residues. Germline CDR1 MNHEY, CDR2 SVGAGI. Unmatched junction bases numbered 6, after V lost 5 bases and J lost 5 bases. CDR3 residues: CASSRDRGRWYGYTF. The CDR3 bases are TGTGCCAGCAGTCGGGACAGGGGGCGATGGTATGGCTACACCTTC.

This chain joins TRBV6-5 and TRBJ1-2, with TRBD1 as a possible D gene (5 bases). The CDR3 has 13 amino acids. CDR1 and CDR2 from the germline V gene are MNHEY and SVGAGI. V lost 6 bases, J lost 5 bases, and 13 bases lay in between. In nucleotides, the CDR3 is TGTGCCAGCAGCCTGGGGGGGGTGTATGGCTACACCTTC. This gives the protein CASSLGGVYGYTF.

This clone has a single count. This chain connects TRBV27 to TRBJ2-5; D may be TRBD2 (6 bases). Germline CDR1 reads MNHEY; CDR2 reads SMNVEV (reference sequence). V was shortened by 5 bases and J by 4 bases, with 14 bases between the two germline ends. There are 14 residues in the CDR3. The CDR3 DNA sequence: TGTGCCAGCAGTCCCTGGGGGGTTGGAGAGACCCAGTACTTC. It is translated as CASSPWGVGETQYF.

CDR3 sequence (DNA): TGTGCCAGCAGCCAAGATCGGAACGGGGGGGCCAATGAGCAGTTCTTC. Protein: CASSQDRNGGANEQFF. The V and J genes are TRBV4-2 and TRBJ2-1; TRBD2 aligns across 8 bases. This CDR3 is built from 16 residues. Per the germline V gene, CDR1 is LGHNA and CDR2 is YNFKEQ. The ends lost 0 bases at V and 6 bases at J; junction bases unmatched: 7.

The rearrangement links TRBV4-1 to TRBJ2-5, with 7 bases identical to TRBD1. The CDR3 has 12 amino acids. CDR1 and CDR2 from the germline V gene are MGHRA and YSYEKL. The trim removed 2 bases at V and 9 bases at J, leaving 3 bases unmatched. The chain's CDR3 is CASSQTGVSQYF. The CDR3 nucleotides are TGCGCCAGCAGCCAAACAGGGGTGTCCCAGTACTTC.

This clone turned up a few times. The rearrangement uses TRBV4-2 and TRBJ2-2, with D possibly being TRBD2 (5 bases). V was pared by 1 base and J by 13 bases, with 16 bases between. There are 14 residues in the CDR3. Germline loops: CDR1 LGHNA, CDR2 YNFKEQ. The CDR3 loop is CASSQAGFTLGLFF. CDR3 sequence (DNA): TGTGCCAGCAGCCAAGCGGGATTCACTCTAGGGCTGTTTTTT.

The chain has TRBV18 and TRBJ1-1, with TRBD1 matching over 7 bases. CDR3 size: 13 residues. Germline CDR1 and CDR2: KGHSH and LQKENI. Trimming removed 3 bases from V and 7 bases from J; junction bases left unmatched: 5. The CDR3 spells CASSPGQGGEAFF. DNA of the CDR3: TGTGCCAGCTCACCGGGCCAGGGGGGTGAAGCTTTCTTT.

The rearrangement joins TRBV18 to TRBJ2-7; D uncertain. CDR1 is KGHSH and CDR2 is LQKENI in the germline V gene. The CDR3 length is 13 residues. V lost 2 bases to trimming and J lost 2 bases, with 7 bases between them. CDR3 region: CASSPGLPYEQYF. The CDR3 DNA sequence: TGTGCCAGCTCACCAGGGTTGCCCTACGAGCAGTACTTC.